Below, 2 T cell receptor beta chains from the same sample are listed, as sequenced in a study of T cells after yellow fever vaccination. A single record per CDR3 protein comes from TCRdb applying MiXCR to the 5' RACE reads. The table records approximately 600,000 distinct CDR3 sequences, approximately 13% of them present only once. Sequenced material: PBMCs, taken on the day of the yellow fever booster vaccination. The receptors stem from a man in his thirties or forties who received the YFV17D yellow fever vaccine.

This clonotype has more than one count but fewer than ten. J is TRBJ1-5 and V is TRBV20-1; no reliable D call. The germline CDR1 and CDR2 sequences are DFQATT and SNEGSKA (reference sequence). V dropped 6 bases and J dropped 6 bases, with 12 bases sitting between them. The CDR3 extends over 12 amino acids. The CDR3 region is CSARPRGQPQHF. The CDR3 nucleotides are TGCAGTGCCAGGCCTCGAGGTCAGCCCCAGCATTTT.

The chain is built from TRBV3-1 and TRBJ2-6; D possibly corresponds to TRBD2 (6 bases). Germline CDR1 and CDR2: LGHDT and YNNKEL (reference sequence). The CDR3 is made up of 14 amino acids. With 5 bases removed from V and 17 bases from J, the gap between germline ends came to 22 bases. The CDR3 protein is CASSTGFMGGRMTF. Here the CDR3 DNA reads TGTGCCAGCAGCACCGGATTTATGGGAGGCCGCATGACTTTC.